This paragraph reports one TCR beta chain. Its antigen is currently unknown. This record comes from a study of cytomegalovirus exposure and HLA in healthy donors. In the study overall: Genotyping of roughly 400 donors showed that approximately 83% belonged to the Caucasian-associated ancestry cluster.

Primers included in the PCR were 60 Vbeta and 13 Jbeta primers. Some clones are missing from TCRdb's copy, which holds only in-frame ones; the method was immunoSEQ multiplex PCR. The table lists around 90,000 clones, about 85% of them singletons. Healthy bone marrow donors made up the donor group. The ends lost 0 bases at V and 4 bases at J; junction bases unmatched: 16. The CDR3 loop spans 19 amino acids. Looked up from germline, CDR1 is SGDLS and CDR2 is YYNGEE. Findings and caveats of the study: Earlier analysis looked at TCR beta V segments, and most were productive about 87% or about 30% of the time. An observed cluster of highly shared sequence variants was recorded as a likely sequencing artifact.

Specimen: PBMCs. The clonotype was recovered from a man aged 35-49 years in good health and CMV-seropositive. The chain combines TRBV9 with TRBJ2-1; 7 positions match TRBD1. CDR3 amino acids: CASSVAPMQGLQGYNEQFF. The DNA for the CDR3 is TGTGCCAGCAGCGTAGCTCCGATGCAGGGATTACAGGGGTACAATGAGCAGTTCTTC.